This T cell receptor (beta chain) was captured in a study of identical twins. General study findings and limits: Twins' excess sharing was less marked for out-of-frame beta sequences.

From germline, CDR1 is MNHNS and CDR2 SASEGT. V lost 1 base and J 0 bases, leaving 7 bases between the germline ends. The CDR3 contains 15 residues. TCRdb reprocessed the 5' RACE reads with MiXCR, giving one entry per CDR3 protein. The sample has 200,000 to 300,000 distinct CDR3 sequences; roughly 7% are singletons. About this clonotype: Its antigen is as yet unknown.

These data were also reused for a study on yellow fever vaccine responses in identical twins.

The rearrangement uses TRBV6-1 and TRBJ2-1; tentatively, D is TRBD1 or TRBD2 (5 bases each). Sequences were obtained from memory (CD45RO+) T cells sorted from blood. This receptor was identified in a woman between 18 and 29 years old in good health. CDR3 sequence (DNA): TGTGCCAGCAGTGAAGGTGGGGGCTCCTACAATGAGCAGTTCTTC. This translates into CASSEGGGSYNEQFF.